This is a list of T cell receptor beta chains from one sample in a study of cytomegalovirus exposure and HLA in healthy donors. Profiled with immunoSEQ multiplex PCR; TCRdb holds only in-frame clones, not every one. The data contain 270,000 or so clones, 92% of them singletons. The sample taken for sequencing was PBMCs. The receptors were sampled from a girl aged 2 to 10 in good health and CMV-seronegative. The conserved cysteine and the conserved F or W are not part of the CDR3 here.

>TRBJ1-6|TRBV19
ASSRHRDRQYNSPLH
>TRBJ2-1|TRBV5-1
ASSSTGSAEQF
>TRBJ1-5|TRBV21-1
ALRGNQPQH
>TRBJ2-7|TRBV10-1
ASSESASSRILEQY
>TRBJ2-3|TRBV6-1
ASRGLAVSGDTQY
>TRBJ1-5|TRBV9
ASAEQGAGQPQH
>TRBJ2-2|TRBV10-1
ASSELDSTGELF
>TRBJ1-1|TRBV29-1
RTQGGNTEAF
>TRBJ2-2|TRBV7-9
ASSAGTSGLTGELF
>TRBJ2-7|TRBV15
ATATDRGHYEQY
>TRBJ1-3|TRBV27
ASSGGLGNTIY
>TRBJ1-2|TRBV28
ASSSRGIYYGYT
>TRBJ1-4|TRBV5-4
ASGAEDKDEKLF
>TRBJ1-1|TRBV5-1
ASSLGQGLNTEAF
>TRBJ1-5|TRBV4-1
ASSPMEGMVQPQH
>TRBJ1-5|TRBV10-2
ASSGDRGSLQPQH
>TRBJ1-1|TRBV21-1
ASSKGGQGGERTEAF
>TRBJ2-7|TRBV19
ASSIGHGNFYEQY
>TRBJ1-4|TRBV18
ASSLTGNFNEKLF
>TRBJ1-2|TRBV28
ASSFEDRGYGYT
>TRBJ2-2|TRBV7-3
ASSVTRGTNTGELF
>TRBJ1-6|TRBV11-3
ASSRDPGTAPICSPLH
>TRBJ2-4|TRBV10-3
AISGTPGDPLAKNIQY
>TRBJ2-1|TRBV27
ASRIAGVYNEQF
>TRBJ1-4|TRBV11-2
ASSFRDEKLF
>TRBJ1-1|TRBV9
ASSVRGHGTEAF
>TRBJ1-4|TRBV27
ASSLKSRLPRGEKLF
>TRBJ2-5|TRBV10-1
ASSGVLDFRQETQY
>TRBJ2-7|TRBV7-9
ASSPLSGSGRGEQY
>TRBJ1-4|TRBV4-1
ASSQQTGGSEKLF
>TRBJ1-3|TRBV28
ASKRGGGNTIY
>TRBJ1-4|TRBV2
ASSGDRGYEKLF
>TRBJ2-4|TRBV5-6
ASSLGPDIQY
>TRBJ2-4|TRBV11-2
ASSLSRGDRDINIQY
>TRBJ1-2|TRBV13
ASSPIGARGYT
>TRBJ2-7|TRBV6-5
ASSLSGGASYEQY
>TRBJ1-1|TRBV20-1
SAQTLEAF
>TRBJ2-7|TRBV6-6
ASRDFPYEQY
>TRBJ1-2|TRBV4-1
ASSPIGGEYGYT
>TRBJ2-4|TRBV6-1
ASSDPGTVNIQY
>TRBJ1-2|TRBV29-1
SVWGQGIVGYT
>TRBJ1-4|TRBV7-9
ASSHPSVTNEKLF
>TRBJ2-7|TRBV6-6
ASSPGTGQYGQY
>TRBJ1-5|TRBV28
ASSSLRGLGSNQPQH
>TRBJ2-1|TRBV10-3
AISESILVVAGVYNEQF
>TRBJ1-5|TRBV28
ASSRQGVNQPQH
>TRBJ2-7|TRBV30
AWKSGLSSYEQY
>TRBJ2-5|TRBV2
ASSGRGQVKETQY
>TRBJ1-5|TRBV10-2
ASSEGQGGQPQH